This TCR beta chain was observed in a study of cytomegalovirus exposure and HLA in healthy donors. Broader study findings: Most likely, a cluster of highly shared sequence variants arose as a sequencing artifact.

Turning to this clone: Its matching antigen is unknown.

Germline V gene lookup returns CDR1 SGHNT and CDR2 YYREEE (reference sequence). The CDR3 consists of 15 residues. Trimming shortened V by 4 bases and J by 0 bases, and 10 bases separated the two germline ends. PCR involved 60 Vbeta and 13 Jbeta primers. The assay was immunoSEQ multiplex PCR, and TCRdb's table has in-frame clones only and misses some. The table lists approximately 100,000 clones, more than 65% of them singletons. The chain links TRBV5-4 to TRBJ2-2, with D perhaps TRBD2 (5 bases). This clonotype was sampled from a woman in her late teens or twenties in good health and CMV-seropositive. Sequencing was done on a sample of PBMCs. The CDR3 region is CASSVYGANTGELFF. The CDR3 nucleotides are TGTGCCAGCAGCGTCTACGGGGCGAACACCGGGGAGCTGTTTTTT.